This TCR beta chain was sequenced for a study of vaccination and CD4 T cells after COVID-19. Notes on the study in general: Median numbers of SARS-CoV-2-reactive clonotypes increased from 21 to 38 (not a significant change). Of the reactive clones in convalescent patients, a median about 86% showed up only post-vaccination.

Germline loops: CDR1 LGHNA, CDR2 YSLEER. The V end was cut by 6 bases, the J end by 6 bases, with 12 bases between. This CDR3 is built from 14 residues. This clonotype was seen a handful of times. As yet, its antigen is unknown. The study sequenced cultured CD4+ T cell DNA using the Oncomine TCR Beta short-read assay. The genomic DNA was obtained from cultured CD4+ T cells by extraction with the QIAamp micro DNA kit. MiXCR was run by TCRdb on the PCR reads, yielding one entry per CDR3 protein. The sample lists about 12,000 distinct CDR3 sequences, 45% to 60% occurring once. Treatment of the sample: approximately nine-day PBMC culture with coronavirus spike peptide pools or control peptides (ViraFEST assay).

The genes are TRBV4-3 and TRBJ1-6, with a weak D call TRBD1 (5 bases). The clonotype comes from a human donor who had recovered from COVID-19. Material: CD4+ T cells from blood, cultured in vitro. CDR3 loop: CASSPRQLNSPLHF. The DNA for the CDR3 is TGCGCCAGCAGTCCGAGACAGCTTAATTCACCCCTCCACTTT.